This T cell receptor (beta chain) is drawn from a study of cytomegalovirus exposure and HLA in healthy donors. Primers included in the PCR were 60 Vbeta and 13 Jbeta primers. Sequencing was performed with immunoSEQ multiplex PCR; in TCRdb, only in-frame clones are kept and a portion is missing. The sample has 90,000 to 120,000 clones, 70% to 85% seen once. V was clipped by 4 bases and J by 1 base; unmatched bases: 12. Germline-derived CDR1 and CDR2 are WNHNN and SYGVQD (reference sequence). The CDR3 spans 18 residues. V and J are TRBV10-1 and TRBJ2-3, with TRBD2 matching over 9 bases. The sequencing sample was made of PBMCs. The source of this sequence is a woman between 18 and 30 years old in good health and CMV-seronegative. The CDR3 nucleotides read TGCGCCAGCAGTGTGGGGCGGGAGGGCCTCTCTTGCACAGATACGCAGTATTTT. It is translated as CASSVGREGLSCTDTQYF.